Below are 11 T cell receptor beta chains sequenced from a single sample in a study of Graves' ophthalmopathy and Graves' hyperthyroidism. TCR beta CDR3 regions were amplified from RNA transcripts. Scientists carried out first-round RT-PCR using HTBI primers and then a second-round multiplex PCR. TCRdb analysed the multiplex PCR reads with MiXCR anew, one entry per CDR3 protein. In the table there are about 220,000 distinct CDR3 sequences, roughly 21% of which are singletons. The sample consisted of peripheral blood. Receptors originate from a woman in her forties or fifties with Graves' ophthalmopathy.

The chain has TRBV7-3 and TRBJ1-2, with a weak D call TRBD1 (6 bases). CDR1 is SGHTA, CDR2 FQGTGA, per germline. V was pared by 5 bases and J by 5 bases, with 12 bases between. The CDR3 loop spans 13 amino acids. The CDR3 DNA reads TGTGCCAGCAGCCTCGCAGGGGCATATGGCTACACCTTC. Amino acid sequence: CASSLAGAYGYTF.

This rearrangement joins TRBV4-1 to TRBJ1-2, with D hard to call. Trimming cost V 4 bases and J 8 bases, with 23 bases left between them. This CDR3 comprises 16 residues. CDR1 MGHRA and CDR2 YSYEKL come from the germline V gene. The CDR3 protein is CASSPAHGSRTTGYTF. CDR3 nucleotides: TGCGCCAGCAGCCCCGCTCATGGCAGCCGGACCACCGGCTACACCTTC.

This clonotype was recorded many times. The V call is TRBV7-3, the J call TRBJ1-2; weak D call: TRBD1 (5 bases). Deletions cut 4 bases from V and 7 bases from J, with 19 bases between. The germline V gene encodes CDR1 SGHTA and CDR2 FQGTGA. The CDR3 length is 15 residues. CDR3 sequence: CASSSRDGLSSGYTF. The CDR3 DNA is TGTGCCAGCAGCTCCCGGGACGGCCTTTCTTCTGGCTACACCTTC.

This clonotype has at least ten counts. The chain has TRBV6-2 or TRBV6-3 and TRBJ2-6; TRBD1 aligns across 7 bases. The V segment lost 6 bases and the J segment 0 bases; nucleotides outside the gene matches: 14. The germline gives CDR1 MNHEY, CDR2 SVGEGT. The CDR3 is made up of 19 amino acids. DNA of the CDR3: TGTGCCAGCAGCTACAAGAGGCCGGGACAGCGCTCTGGGGCCAACGTCCTGACTTTC. Its protein product is CASSYKRPGQRSGANVLTF.

This clonotype came up many times. This chain links TRBV30 with TRBJ2-5; D ambiguous. The CDR3 totals 11 residues. Germline V gives CDR1 GTSNPN, CDR2 SVGIG (reference sequence). Trimming stripped 8 bases from V and 5 bases from J, with 12 bases between. CDR3 amino acids: CAQTGVETQYF. CDR3 nucleotide sequence: TGTGCCCAAACTGGAGTGGAGACCCAGTACTTC.

This clonotype was counted many times. The V call is TRBV30, the J call TRBJ2-5; D is tentatively TRBD1 or TRBD2 (5 bases each). The CDR3 covers 14 residues. The germline CDR1 and CDR2 sequences are GTSNPN and SVGIG (reference sequence). Trimming shortened V by 2 bases and J by 4 bases, and 14 bases separated the two germline ends. The CDR3 here is CAWSIGAMGETQYF. The CDR3 DNA reads as TGTGCCTGGAGTATCGGGGCCATGGGAGAGACCCAGTACTTC.

This clonotype was seen repeatedly, ten times or more. This chain uses TRBV19 with TRBJ1-5; 7 bases line up with TRBD1. Trimming removed 6 bases from V and 7 bases from J; junction bases left unmatched: 9. Germline V CDR1 and CDR2: LNHDA, SQIVND (reference sequence). The CDR3 contains 14 residues. In nucleotides, the CDR3 is TGTGCCAGTAGGATACAGGGGAGTGGACAGCCCCAGCATTTT. Protein product: CASRIQGSGQPQHF.

The chain joins TRBV11-2 to TRBJ2-7; D remains unclear. The germline CDR1 and CDR2 sequences are SGHAT and FQNNGV. CDR3 length equals 16 residues. V gave up 5 bases and J gave up 5 bases, with 22 bases separating them. The CDR3 reads CASSIQSISLVHEQYF. CDR3 DNA: TGTGCCAGCAGCATCCAATCTATCTCCCTAGTCCACGAGCAGTACTTC.

In this sample, this clonotype turned up many times. In DNA, the CDR3 is TGTGCCAGCAGTCCTCGGACTCCCACCGGGGAGCTGTTTTTT. It codes for CASSPRTPTGELFF. The rearrangement joins TRBV12-3 or TRBV12-4 to TRBJ2-2; possibly TRBD2 for D (5 bases). The CDR3 runs to 14 residues. The V end was cut by 5 bases, the J end by 4 bases, with 11 bases between.

Many counts were recorded for this clonotype. The chain links TRBV3-1 to TRBJ1-2; D gene ambiguous. CDR1 LGHDT and CDR2 YNNKEL come from the germline V gene (reference sequence). This CDR3 region has 13 residues. V was cut by 3 bases and J by 4 bases, with 9 bases left in between. This CDR3 is CASSHGASYGYTF. DNA for the CDR3: TGTGCCAGCAGCCATGGAGCTTCCTATGGCTACACCTTC.

This clonotype occurred a few times. The chain employs TRBV2 and TRBJ2-2; D might be TRBD1 or TRBD2, each matching 5 bases. Trimming stripped 2 bases from V and 2 bases from J, with 9 bases between. This CDR3 is 15 amino acids long. Germline assignment: CDR1 SNHLY and CDR2 FYNNEI. CDR3 loop: CASSEWDGNTGELFF. DNA of the CDR3: TGTGCCAGCAGTGAATGGGACGGTAACACCGGGGAGCTGTTTTTT.